This T cell receptor (beta chain) originates from a study of blood T cell repertoires in COVID-19. About the research overall: Samples of COVID-19 (acute and convalescent) were obtained from the United States, Italy and Spain. PBMCs, B-cell-depleted T cells, or T cells were the source of the cDNA or gDNA that made up the material.

Concerning this clone itself: One end of the junction does not line up with germline, which may come from a read error.

In the study's own analysis: Scientists estimated how many nucleated cells there were by amplifying reference gene primers. The data were produced by immunoSEQ multiplex PCR, yet TCRdb's version contains in-frame clones alone and is incomplete. V and J calls plus clone size are reproduced from that table; the DNA served to infer D and trimming. The sample lists a few hundred thousand clones, about 88% occurring once. The CDR3 is made up of 11 amino acids. V and J are TRBV12-3 or TRBV12-4 and TRBJ1-1; 7 bases map to TRBD1. Sequenced input: peripheral blood. This TCR derives from a woman in her sixties with acute or convalescent COVID-19. CDR3 DNA: TGTGCCAGCATTTTAGGGGGCGAAGCTTTCTTT. It codes for CASILGGEAFF.